This T cell receptor (beta chain) comes out of a study of shared clonotypes between healthy human individuals. Study observations and caveats: It was the non-shared clonotypes that had lower generation probabilities than clonotypes shared by all four donors.

Measured with immunoSEQ multiplex PCR; TCRdb has only the in-frame clones, and not every one. The repertoire holds approximately 2,200,000 clones, with about 92% as singletons. The naive CD8 subset, CD45RO-negative cells positively selected for CCR7, excluded terminally differentiated effector memory CD45RA+ cells. With regard to this clone: Its antigen is unknown. Other DNA sequences within the sample encode an identical CDR3.

The CDR3 totals 14 residues. The V gene lost 1 base and the J gene lost 1 base, with 8 bases spanning the gap. Germline V gives CDR1 SEHNR, CDR2 FQNEAQ (reference sequence). This chain joins TRBV7-9 and TRBJ2-7; D not resolved. Sequencing used naive CD8+ T cells from PBMCs. The sequence derives from a man aged 18 to 29 in good health. Some clones in this sample may be carry-over from other donors' samples. CDR3 DNA: TGTGCCAGCAGCTTAGTATCCGGTTCCTACGAGCAGTACTTC. It specifies CASSLVSGSYEQYF.